This T cell receptor (beta chain) derives from a study of identical twins' blood T cells. TCRdb reanalysed the 5' RACE reads using MiXCR and keeps one entry per CDR3 protein. Among roughly 380,000 distinct CDR3 sequences listed, roughly 30% were seen once. On this clonotype: What it binds is unknown.

Study-level findings and limits: Twins reportedly had markedly more similar V usage than unrelated donors, even among out-of-frame TCRbeta clonotypes.

The source material was PBMCs. This receptor was taken from a woman aged 18-49 years in good health.

Written as DNA, the CDR3 is TGTGCCAGCAGCTTAGAGGGGGTGGAAACTTTCTTT. This codes for CASSLEGVETFF. The chain combines TRBV7-2 with TRBJ1-1, with D perhaps TRBD1 (6 bases). The length of the CDR3 is 12 residues. The V end was cut by 1 base, the J end by 12 bases, with 12 bases between. Germline V gene data show CDR1 as SGHTA and CDR2 as FQGNSA. Supplemented by reference TRBV7-2 and TRBJ1-1, the full variable domain reads GAGVSQSPSNKVTEKGKDVELRCDPISGHTALYWYRQSLGQGLEFLIYFQGNSAPDKSGLPSDRFSAERTGGSVSTLTIQRTQQEDSAVYLCASSLEGVETFFGQGTRLTVV.